The rows below give T cell receptor beta chains drawn from one sample of a study of cytomegalovirus exposure and HLA in healthy donors. Only in-frame clones appear in the TCRdb table, and some are missing; sequencing was by immunoSEQ multiplex PCR. Of about 160,000 clones in the sample, approximately 70% were seen once. Sequenced input: PBMCs. The receptors here all came from a man aged 35-49 years in good health and CMV-seropositive. CDR3s include the opening cysteine and the closing phenylalanine or tryptophan. A D gene is named only where the DNA matches it firmly. The size entry is marked missing in some rows and otherwise reads once, few, many or a size class.

D	size	V	J	CDR3	DNA
TRBD1	few	TRBV5-6	TRBJ1-2	CASSIPGQAPYGYTF	TGTGCCAGCAGCATTCCGGGACAGGCCCCCTATGGCTACACCTTC
TRBD1	.	TRBV29-1	TRBJ1-2	CSVFETGGGNYGYTF	TGCAGCGTATTTGAGACAGGGGGCGGTAACTATGGCTACACCTTC
.	.	TRBV7-8	TRBJ1-5	CASSLQAPSRKGNQPQHF	TGTGCCAGCAGCTTACAAGCCCCCAGCAGGAAGGGCAATCAGCCCCAGCATTTT
.	.	TRBV7-9	TRBJ2-7	CSSSRDIYEQYF	TGTTCCAGCAGCCGGGACATCTACGAGCAGTACTTC
.	few	TRBV5-5	TRBJ2-5	CASSLSRRVGYQETQYF	TGTGCCAGCAGCTTATCCCGACGGGTGGGTTATCAAGAGACCCAGTACTTC
TRBD1	.	TRBV5-1	TRBJ2-3	CASSLDRGGPDTQYF	TGCGCCAGCAGTTTGGACAGGGGGGGACCAGATACGCAGTATTTT
.	.	TRBV9	TRBJ2-5	CASSVDEGARWETQYF	TGTGCCAGCAGCGTAGACGAGGGCGCCCGTTGGGAGACCCAGTACTTC
TRBD1	few	TRBV5-6	TRBJ1-5	CASSSDRGSQPQHF	TGTGCCAGCAGCTCCGACAGGGGAAGTCAGCCCCAGCATTTT
.	few	TRBV5-4	TRBJ2-2	CASSPWGAGELFF	TGTGCCAGCAGCCCTTGGGGGGCCGGGGAGCTGTTTTTT
TRBD2	.	TRBV7-2	TRBJ2-2	CASSHKRGAGTGELFF	TGTGCCAGCAGCCACAAGCGGGGGGCCGGCACCGGGGAGCTGTTTTTT
TRBD2	.	TRBV9	TRBJ2-7	CASSVGWGLAYEQYF	TGTGCCAGCAGCGTAGGATGGGGACTAGCCTACGAGCAGTACTTC
.	.	TRBV9	TRBJ2-3	CASSTTGADTQYF	TGTGCCAGCAGCACCACTGGGGCCGATACGCAGTATTTT
.	.	TRBV27	TRBJ2-7	CASSSGCEQYF	TGTGCCAGCAGTTCGGGTTGCGAGCAGTACTTC
TRBD2	few	TRBV27	TRBJ2-7	CASSQRAGGLGEQYF	TGTGCCAGCAGTCAACGTGCGGGGGGGTTGGGCGAGCAGTACTTC
TRBD1	.	TRBV5-4	TRBJ1-3	CASSKQGDGNTIYF	TGTGCCAGCAGCAAACAGGGGGATGGAAACACCATATATTTT
.	once	TRBV5-6	TRBJ2-1	CASSLGAAYNEQFF	TGTGCCAGCAGCTTAGGGGCAGCATACAATGAGCAGTTCTTC
.	few	TRBV11-2	TRBJ1-1	CASSLLRFGGRTEAFF	TGTGCCAGCAGCTTATTGAGATTCGGGGGGAGGACTGAAGCTTTCTTT
.	few	TRBV11-2	TRBJ2-2	CASSPRQGFTGELFF	TGTGCCAGCAGCCCCAGGCAGGGATTCACCGGGGAGCTGTTTTTT
TRBD1	.	TRBV7-9	TRBJ1-4	CASRPKTGGVTNEKLFF	TGTGCCAGCAGACCCAAGACAGGGGGAGTAACTAATGAAAAACTGTTTTTT
.	once	TRBV6-5	TRBJ2-3	CASAEGLHTDTQYF	TGTGCCAGCGCGGAGGGACTCCACACAGATACGCAGTATTTT
TRBD1	.	TRBV14	TRBJ2-1	CASSPKRQGWEQFF	TGTGCCAGCAGCCCAAAAAGACAGGGGTGGGAGCAGTTCTTC
TRBD1	few	TRBV7-3	TRBJ2-2	CASSPKGQGAPGELFF	TGTGCCAGCAGCCCGAAGGGACAGGGTGCCCCCGGGGAGCTGTTTTTT
TRBD1	.	TRBV5-6	TRBJ1-5	CASSGGGTAGYQPQHF	TGTGCCAGCAGCGGAGGGGGGACAGCGGGTTATCAGCCCCAGCATTTT
TRBD1	.	TRBV2	TRBJ1-2	CASSEGGTALYGYTF	TGTGCCAGCAGTGAAGGGGGGACAGCCCTCTATGGCTACACCTTC
TRBD1	.	TRBV7-9	TRBJ2-3	CASTGSRDGQGSSRTQYF	TGTGCCAGCACCGGCTCTCGTGACGGACAGGGGTCCTCAAGGACGCAGTATTTT
TRBD2	.	TRBV6-5	TRBJ2-5	CASSQNGLAGEAQYF	TGTGCCAGCAGCCAGAACGGACTAGCGGGGGAGGCCCAGTACTTC
.	.	TRBV7-2	TRBJ1-6	CASSPPRGAHQF	TGTGCCAGCAGCCCCCCCCGCGGGGCCCATCAATTT
.	few	TRBV11-3	TRBJ2-5	CASSRDQGETQYF	TGTGCCAGCAGCCGTGACCAGGGGGAGACCCAGTACTTC
TRBD1	few	TRBV6-1	TRBJ2-7	CASSDKQGASEQYF	TGTGCCAGCAGTGATAAACAGGGGGCATCCGAGCAGTACTTC
.	.	TRBV7-8	TRBJ1-2	CASSLNPGAQDGYTF	TGTGCCAGCAGCTTAAATCCAGGGGCGCAGGATGGCTACACCTTC
.	.	TRBV23-1	TRBJ2-7	CASSQSPRATYF	TGCGCCAGCAGTCAATCGCCCAGGGCGACGTACTTC
.	.	TRBV5-5	TRBJ1-6	CASSFQANSPLHF	TGTGCCAGCAGCTTCCAAGCTAATTCACCCCTCCACTTT
TRBD1	.	TRBV5-1	TRBJ1-6	CASSLTSMGQGGQPILRPLHF	TGCGCCAGCAGCTTGACCTCAATGGGACAGGGGGGTCAGCCGATATTGAGACCCCTCCACTTT
.	.	TRBV6-5	TRBJ2-7	CASSYTPSSYEQYF	TGTGCCAGCAGTTACACCCCCAGCTCCTACGAGCAGTACTTC
TRBD1	.	TRBV11-2	TRBJ2-2	CASSRAKGQGNTGELFF	TGTGCCAGCAGCCGGGCAAAAGGACAGGGCAACACCGGGGAGCTGTTTTTT
TRBD2	.	TRBV6-5	TRBJ2-5	CASSFSGAPTGETQYF	TGTGCCAGCAGTTTCAGCGGGGCCCCCACTGGGGAGACCCAGTACTTC
.	.	TRBV5-1	TRBJ2-7	CASSLEGRPYEQYF	TGCGCCAGCAGCTTGGAAGGGAGACCCTACGAGCAGTACTTC
.	.	TRBV6-5	TRBJ1-1	CASIDTNTEAFF	TGTGCCAGCATCGACACCAACACTGAAGCTTTCTTT
TRBD1	.	TRBV4-3	TRBJ2-7	CASSHIAGQGGEQYF	TGCGCCAGCAGCCACATCGCGGGACAGGGTGGCGAGCAGTACTTC
TRBD1	.	TRBV7-9	TRBJ1-5	CSSSFIGGSGNQPQHF	TGTTCCAGCAGCTTTATAGGGGGCTCGGGCAATCAGCCCCAGCATTTT
.	.	TRBV30	TRBJ2-5	CAWSYGTPETQYF	TGTGCCTGGAGTTATGGTACACCTGAGACCCAGTACTTC
TRBD1	.	TRBV27	TRBJ1-1	CASSGYRGMNTEAFF	TGTGCCAGCAGTGGGTACAGGGGTATGAACACTGAAGCTTTCTTT
TRBD1	.	TRBV9	TRBJ2-7	CASGTGLVHEQYF	TGTGCCAGCGGGACAGGGCTCGTCCACGAGCAGTACTTC
.	.	TRBV5-6	TRBJ2-2	CASSLSLPTGELFF	TGTGCCAGCAGCTTATCCCTCCCGACCGGGGAGCTGTTTTTT
.	.	TRBV9	TRBJ1-4	CASSVKGGGRTNEKLFF	TGTGCCAGCAGCGTAAAGGGTGGGGGCAGGACTAATGAAAAACTGTTTTTT
.	.	TRBV7-9	TRBJ1-6	CASSLDSLNSPLHF	TGTGCCAGCAGCTTGGACAGTTTGAATTCACCCCTCCACTTT
.	.	TRBV5-1	TRBJ2-5	CASRQVLQETQYF	TGCGCCAGCAGGCAGGTTCTACAAGAGACCCAGTACTTC
TRBD1	.	TRBV6-1	TRBJ2-2	CASKDRGREKLFF	TGTGCCAGCAAGGACAGGGGCCGGGAGAAGCTGTTTTTT
.	few	TRBV5-5	TRBJ1-2	CASSLAQGSGYTF	TGTGCCAGCAGCTTGGCCCAGGGCTCTGGCTACACCTTC
TRBD2	.	TRBV7-8	TRBJ2-1	CASSLSPTSGGASEQFF	TGTGCCAGCAGCTTATCACCGACTAGCGGGGGGGCGAGTGAGCAGTTCTTC
.	once	TRBV6-4	TRBJ2-3	CASSEREADTQYF	TGTGCCAGCAGTGAAAGGGAGGCAGATACGCAGTATTTT
.	.	TRBV30	TRBJ1-4	CALSTGSGANEKLFF	TGTGCCCTTTCAACAGGGTCCGGAGCTAATGAAAAACTGTTTTTT
.	.	TRBV4-1	TRBJ1-5	CASSQGRGSNQPQHF	TGCGCCAGCAGCCAAGGTAGGGGTAGCAATCAGCCCCAGCATTTT